This T cell receptor beta chain was observed in a study of shared clonotypes between healthy human individuals. This table comes from immunoSEQ multiplex PCR, and its TCRdb copy is limited to in-frame clones, with some not included. The sample holds roughly 1.4 million clones, around 98.5% seen once. The TCR originated in a young man in good health. What was sequenced was naive CD4+ T cells sorted from blood. Subset indicated: CD45RA+ positively selected.

The CDR3 protein is CATGTSGREASEQYF. Here the CDR3 DNA reads TGTGCCACGGGGACTAGCGGGAGGGAGGCCTCCGAGCAGTACTTC. The chain uses TRBV2 and TRBJ2-7; 16 bases are a match to TRBD2. Losses at the gene ends were 10 bases for V and 6 bases for J; bases not matched to a gene: 9. This CDR3 is 15 amino acids long. The germline V gene encodes CDR1 SNHLY and CDR2 FYNNEI.